This record covers a single T cell receptor beta chain. Under the authors' procedure: Using reference gene primer amplification, nucleated cell counts were estimated. Assay: immunoSEQ multiplex PCR; the TCRdb copy retains only in-frame clones and omits some. Clone size and the V and J calls come from that table; the DNA yielded D and trimming. The sample consists of 280,000 or so clones, over 75% of them appearing once. The data were obtained in a study of blood T cell repertoires in COVID-19. Across the study: Both acute and convalescent COVID-19 samples were obtained from the United States, Italy and Spain. From T cells, B-cell-depleted T cells, or PBMCs came the material, which was cDNA or gDNA.

From germline, CDR1 is MGHRA and CDR2 YSYEKL. V shed 1 base and J shed 0 bases, with 10 bases lying between them. The CDR3 runs 16 residues. Sample: peripheral blood. This receptor was obtained from a human donor in a cohort sampled during active COVID-19. This sequence joins TRBV4-1 and TRBJ1-3; weak D call: TRBD1 (5 bases). The CDR3 here is CASSQGRGLSGNTIYF. The DNA of the CDR3 is TGCGCCAGCAGCCAAGGAAGGGGCCTCTCTGGAAACACCATATATTTT.